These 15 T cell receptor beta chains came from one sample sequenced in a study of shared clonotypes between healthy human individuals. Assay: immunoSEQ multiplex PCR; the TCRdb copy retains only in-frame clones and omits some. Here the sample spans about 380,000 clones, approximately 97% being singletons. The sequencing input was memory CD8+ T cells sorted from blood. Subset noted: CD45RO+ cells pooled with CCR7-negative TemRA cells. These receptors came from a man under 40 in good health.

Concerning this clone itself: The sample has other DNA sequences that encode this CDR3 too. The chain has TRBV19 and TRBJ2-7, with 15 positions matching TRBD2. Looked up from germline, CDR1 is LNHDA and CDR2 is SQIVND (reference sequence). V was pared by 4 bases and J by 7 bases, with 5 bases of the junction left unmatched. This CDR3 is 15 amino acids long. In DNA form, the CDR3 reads TGTGCCAGTAGTAGGACTAGCGGGAGGGCGGGTGAGCAGTACTTC. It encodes CASSRTSGRAGEQYF.

Written as DNA, the CDR3 is TGTGCCAGCAGTCGGGACAGACCAGGGGGCAATGAAAAACTGTTTTTT. This sequence encodes CASSRDRPGGNEKLFF. This chain uses TRBV2 with TRBJ1-4, with TRBD1 identical over 8 bases. V shed 5 bases and J 5 bases; nucleotides not matched to a gene: 10. Germline values: CDR1 SNHLY, CDR2 FYNNEI. This CDR3 comprises 16 residues.

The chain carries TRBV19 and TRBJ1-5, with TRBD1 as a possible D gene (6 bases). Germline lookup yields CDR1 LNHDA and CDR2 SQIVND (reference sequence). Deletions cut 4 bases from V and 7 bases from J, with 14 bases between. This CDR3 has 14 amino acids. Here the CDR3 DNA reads TGTGCCAGTAGTACAAGACAGGTGGGGCAGCCCCAGCATTTT. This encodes CASSTRQVGQPQHF. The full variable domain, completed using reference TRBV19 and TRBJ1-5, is DGGITQSPKYLFRKEGQNVTLSCEQNLNHDAMYWYRQDPGQGLRLIYYSQIVNDFQKGDIAEGYSVSREKKESFPLTVTSAQKNPTAFYLCASSTRQVGQPQHFGDGTRLSIL.

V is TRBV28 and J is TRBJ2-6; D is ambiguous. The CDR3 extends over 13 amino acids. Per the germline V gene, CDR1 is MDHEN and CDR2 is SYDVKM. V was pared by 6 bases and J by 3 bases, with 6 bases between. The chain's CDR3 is CASRVNGANVLTF. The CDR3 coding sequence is TGTGCCAGCAGGGTTAATGGGGCCAACGTCCTGACTTTC.

The CDR3 here is CASTPGWPYGYTF. The CDR3 nucleotides are TGTGCCAGCACACCCGGTTGGCCGTATGGCTACACCTTC. The chain uses TRBV2 and TRBJ1-2; D gene ambiguous. Between the trimmed V and J ends, which lost 7 bases and 5 bases, there was a span of 14 bases. The CDR3 extends over 13 amino acids. Germline loops: CDR1 SNHLY, CDR2 FYNNEI.

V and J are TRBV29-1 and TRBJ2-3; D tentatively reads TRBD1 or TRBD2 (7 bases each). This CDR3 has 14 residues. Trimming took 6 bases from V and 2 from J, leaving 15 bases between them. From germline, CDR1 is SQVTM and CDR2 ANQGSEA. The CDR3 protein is CSVRQGGYTDTQYF. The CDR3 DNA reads TGCAGCGTACGACAGGGAGGGTACACAGATACGCAGTATTTT.

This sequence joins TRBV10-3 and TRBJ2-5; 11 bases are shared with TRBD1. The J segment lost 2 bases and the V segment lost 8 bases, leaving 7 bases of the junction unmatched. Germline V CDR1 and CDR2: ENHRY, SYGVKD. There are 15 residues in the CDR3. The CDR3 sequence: CAIRGDRGAQETQYF. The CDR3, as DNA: TGTGCCATCCGGGGGGACAGGGGGGCTCAAGAGACCCAGTACTTC.

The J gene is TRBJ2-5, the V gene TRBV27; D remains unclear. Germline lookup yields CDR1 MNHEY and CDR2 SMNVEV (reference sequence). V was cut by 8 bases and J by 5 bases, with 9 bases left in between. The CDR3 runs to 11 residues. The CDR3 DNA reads TGTGCCAGCGCCCCTGGGGAGACCCAGTACTTC. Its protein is CASAPGETQYF.

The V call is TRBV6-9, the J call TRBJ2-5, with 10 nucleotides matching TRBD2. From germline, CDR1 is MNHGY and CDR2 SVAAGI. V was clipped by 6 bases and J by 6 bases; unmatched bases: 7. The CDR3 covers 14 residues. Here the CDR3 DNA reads TGTGCCAGCAGGTCCTTAGCGGGAGGCAAGACCCAGTACTTC. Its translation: CASRSLAGGKTQYF.

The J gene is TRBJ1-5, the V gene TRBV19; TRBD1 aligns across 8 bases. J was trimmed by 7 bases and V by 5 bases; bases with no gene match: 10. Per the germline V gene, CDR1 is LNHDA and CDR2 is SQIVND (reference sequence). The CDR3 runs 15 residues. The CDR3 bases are TGTGCCAGTAGTGTAACAGGGGGTGGAGGGCAGCCCCAGCATTTT. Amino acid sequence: CASSVTGGGGQPQHF. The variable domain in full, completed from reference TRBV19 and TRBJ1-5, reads DGGITQSPKYLFRKEGQNVTLSCEQNLNHDAMYWYRQDPGQGLRLIYYSQIVNDFQKGDIAEGYSVSREKKESFPLTVTSAQKNPTAFYLCASSVTGGGGQPQHFGDGTRLSIL.

DNA for the CDR3: TGTGCCAGCAGAGCGGGAACAAACTCCTACGAGCAGTACTTC. Translating it yields CASRAGTNSYEQYF. The chain is built from TRBV2 and TRBJ2-7; 7 bases are a match to TRBD2. J lost 0 bases, V lost 6 bases, and 5 bases had no gene match. This CDR3 has 14 amino acids. Germline loops: CDR1 SNHLY, CDR2 FYNNEI.

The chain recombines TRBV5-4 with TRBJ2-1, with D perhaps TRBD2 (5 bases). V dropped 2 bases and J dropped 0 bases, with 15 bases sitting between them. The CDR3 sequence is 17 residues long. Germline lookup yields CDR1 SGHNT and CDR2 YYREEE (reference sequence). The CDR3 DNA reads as TGTGCCAGCAGCTTAGGACTCCGTAGCAGCTCCTACAATGAGCAGTTCTTC. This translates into CASSLGLRSSSYNEQFF. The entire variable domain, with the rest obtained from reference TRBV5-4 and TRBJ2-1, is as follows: ETGVTQSPTHLIKTRGQQVTLRCSSQSGHNTVSWYQQALGQGPQFIFQYYREEENGRGNFPPRFSGLQFPNYSSELNVNALELDDSALYLCASSLGLRSSSYNEQFFGPGTRLTVL.

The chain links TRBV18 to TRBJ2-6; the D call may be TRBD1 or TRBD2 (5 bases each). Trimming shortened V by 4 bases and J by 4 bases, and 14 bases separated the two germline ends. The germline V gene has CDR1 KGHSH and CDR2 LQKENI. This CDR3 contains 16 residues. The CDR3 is CASSRGTPGGANVLTF. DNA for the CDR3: TGTGCCAGCTCACGGGGGACCCCAGGAGGGGCCAACGTCCTGACTTTC.

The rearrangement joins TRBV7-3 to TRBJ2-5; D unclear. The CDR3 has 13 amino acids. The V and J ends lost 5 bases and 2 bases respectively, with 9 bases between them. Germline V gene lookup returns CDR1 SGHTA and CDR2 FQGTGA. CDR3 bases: TGTGCCAGCAGCAAAGGGTCACAAGAGACCCAGTACTTC. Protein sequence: CASSKGSQETQYF.

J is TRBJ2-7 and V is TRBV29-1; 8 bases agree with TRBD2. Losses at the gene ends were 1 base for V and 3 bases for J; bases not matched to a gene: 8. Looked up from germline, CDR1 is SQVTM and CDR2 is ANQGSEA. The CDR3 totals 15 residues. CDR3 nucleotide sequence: TGCAGCGTTGAAGGTAATCAAGCGGGAGACTACGAGCAGTACTTC. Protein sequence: CSVEGNQAGDYEQYF.